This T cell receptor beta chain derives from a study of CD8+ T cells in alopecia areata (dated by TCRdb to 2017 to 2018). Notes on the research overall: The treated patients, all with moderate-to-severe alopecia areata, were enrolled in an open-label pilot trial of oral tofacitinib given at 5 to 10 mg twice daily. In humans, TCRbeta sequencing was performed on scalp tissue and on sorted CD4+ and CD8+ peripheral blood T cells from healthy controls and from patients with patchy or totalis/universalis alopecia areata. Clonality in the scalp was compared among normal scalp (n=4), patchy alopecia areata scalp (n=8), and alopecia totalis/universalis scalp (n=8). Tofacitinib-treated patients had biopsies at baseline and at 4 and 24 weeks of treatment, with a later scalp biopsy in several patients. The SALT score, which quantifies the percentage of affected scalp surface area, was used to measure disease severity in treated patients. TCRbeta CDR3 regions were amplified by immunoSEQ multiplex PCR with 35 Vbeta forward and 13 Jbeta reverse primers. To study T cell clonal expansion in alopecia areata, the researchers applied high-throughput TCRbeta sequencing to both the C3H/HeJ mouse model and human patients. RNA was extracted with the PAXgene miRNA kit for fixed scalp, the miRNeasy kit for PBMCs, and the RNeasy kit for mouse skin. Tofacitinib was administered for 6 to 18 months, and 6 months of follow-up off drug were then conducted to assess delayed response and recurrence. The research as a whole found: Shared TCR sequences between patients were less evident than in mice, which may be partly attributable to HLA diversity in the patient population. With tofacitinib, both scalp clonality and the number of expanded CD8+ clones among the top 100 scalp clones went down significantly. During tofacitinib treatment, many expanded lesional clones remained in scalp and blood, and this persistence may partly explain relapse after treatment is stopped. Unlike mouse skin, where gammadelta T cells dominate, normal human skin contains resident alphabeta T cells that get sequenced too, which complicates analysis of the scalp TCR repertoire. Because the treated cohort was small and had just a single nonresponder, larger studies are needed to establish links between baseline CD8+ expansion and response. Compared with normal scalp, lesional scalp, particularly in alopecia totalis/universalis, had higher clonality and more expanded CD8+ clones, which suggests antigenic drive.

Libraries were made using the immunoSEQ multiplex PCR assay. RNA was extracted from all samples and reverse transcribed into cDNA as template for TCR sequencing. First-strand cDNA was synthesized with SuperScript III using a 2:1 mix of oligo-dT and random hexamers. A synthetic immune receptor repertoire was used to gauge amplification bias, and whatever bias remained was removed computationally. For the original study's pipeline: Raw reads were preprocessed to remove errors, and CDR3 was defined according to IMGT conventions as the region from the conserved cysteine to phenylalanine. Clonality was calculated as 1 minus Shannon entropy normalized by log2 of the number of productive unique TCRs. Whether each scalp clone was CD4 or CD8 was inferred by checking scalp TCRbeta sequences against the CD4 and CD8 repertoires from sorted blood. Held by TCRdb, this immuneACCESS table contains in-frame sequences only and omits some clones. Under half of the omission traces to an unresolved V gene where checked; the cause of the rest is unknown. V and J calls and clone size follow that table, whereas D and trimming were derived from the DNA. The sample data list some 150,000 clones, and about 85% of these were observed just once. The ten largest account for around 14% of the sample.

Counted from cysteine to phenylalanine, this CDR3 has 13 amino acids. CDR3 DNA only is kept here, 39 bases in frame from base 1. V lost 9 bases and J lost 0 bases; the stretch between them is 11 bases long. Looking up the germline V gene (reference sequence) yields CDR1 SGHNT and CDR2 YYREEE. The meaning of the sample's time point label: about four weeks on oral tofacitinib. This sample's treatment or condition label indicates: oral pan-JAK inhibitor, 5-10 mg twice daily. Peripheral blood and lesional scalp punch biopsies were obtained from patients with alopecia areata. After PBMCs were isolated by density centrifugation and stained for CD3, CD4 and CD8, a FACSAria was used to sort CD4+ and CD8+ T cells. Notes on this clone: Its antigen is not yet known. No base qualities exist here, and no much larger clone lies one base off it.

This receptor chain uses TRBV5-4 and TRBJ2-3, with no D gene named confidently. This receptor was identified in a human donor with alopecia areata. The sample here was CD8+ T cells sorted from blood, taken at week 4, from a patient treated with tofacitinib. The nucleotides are TGTGCCATCTCATTCCCTAGCACAGATACGCAGTATTTT. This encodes CAISFPSTDTQYF.